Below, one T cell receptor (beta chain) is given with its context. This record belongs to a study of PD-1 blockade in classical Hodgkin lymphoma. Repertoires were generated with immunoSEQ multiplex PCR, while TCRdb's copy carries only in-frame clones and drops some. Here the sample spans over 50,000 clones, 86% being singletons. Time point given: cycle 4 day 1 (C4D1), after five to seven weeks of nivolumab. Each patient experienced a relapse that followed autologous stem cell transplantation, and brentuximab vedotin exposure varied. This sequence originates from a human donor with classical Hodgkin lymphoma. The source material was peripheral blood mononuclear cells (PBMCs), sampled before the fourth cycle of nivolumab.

The CDR3 nucleotides read TGTGCCAGCAGCGTAGAGATTCCGGGACTAGCGGGAGCCGACACAGATACGCAGTATTTT. Translated: CASSVEIPGLAGADTDTQYF. V and J are TRBV9 and TRBJ2-3; 14 bases line up with TRBD2. This CDR3 region has 20 residues. Germline-derived CDR1 and CDR2 are SGDLS and YYNGEE. Trimming took 0 bases from V and 2 from J; bases not matched to a gene: 11. The full variable domain, its missing parts supplied by reference TRBV9 and TRBJ2-3, is DSGVTQTPKHLITATGQRVTLRCSPRSGDLSVYWYQQSLDQGLQFLIQYYNGEERAKGNILERFSAQQFPDLHSELNLSSLELGDSALYFCASSVEIPGLAGADTDTQYFGPGTRLTVL.